This TCR beta chain derives from a study of vaccination and CD4 T cells after COVID-19. Study overall: At a median 72 days (range 14 to 241) after dose two, post-vaccine samples were obtained. Spike peptides, overlapping and drawn from SARS-CoV-2, HCoV-NL63, HCoV-OC43 and HCoV-229E, were used to stimulate cells.

Study-wide points: Convalescent patients were relatively few, and early post-infection timepoints were missing.

Turning to this clonotype: Antigen specificity is unknown.

Losses at the gene ends were 6 bases for V and 7 bases for J; bases not matched to a gene: 21. CDR3 size: 18 residues. Looked up from germline, CDR1 is MRHNA and CDR2 is SNTAGT. Regarding treatment: roughly 11-day PBMC culture with coronavirus spike peptide pools or control peptides (ViraFEST assay). The assay that was used to sequence DNA from cultured CD4+ T cells was the Oncomine TCR Beta short-read assay. Scientists extracted genomic DNA from CD4+ T cells grown in culture. TCRdb processed the PCR reads anew with MiXCR; each CDR3 protein has one entry. The sample includes under 20,000 distinct CDR3 sequences, approximately 42% of them seen just once.

The receptor was isolated from a human donor who received a COVID-19 vaccine. Sample: CD4+ T cells from blood, cultured in vitro, taken before SARS-CoV-2 vaccination. V and J are TRBV6-4 and TRBJ2-1, with 7 bases identical to TRBD2. CDR3 loop: CASSPRAAAGSILNEQFF. The DNA of the CDR3 is TGTGCCAGCAGCCCAAGGGCAGCAGCGGGATCCATCTTAAATGAGCAGTTCTTC.